This record concerns one T cell receptor beta chain sequence. The clone's antigen remains unknown. The sample holds no much larger clone one base away, and base qualities are not on file. This sample was taken from a study of blood T cell repertoires in COVID-19 (dated by TCRdb to between 2020 and 2021). For the study in its entirety: The collaborator samples originated in the United States, Italy and Spain and spanned the acute and convalescent phases of COVID-19. The prospective study material was composed of cDNA or gDNA derived from T cells, B-cell-depleted T cells, or PBMCs. The samples were drawn from two sources: the first 160 participants of the ongoing ImmuneRACE study, and about 1,300 subjects contributed by 6 global collaborators. The dataset comprised deeply sampled blood TCRbeta repertoires from subjects exposed to, actively infected with, or recovered from COVID-19. HLA class I and class II types, where available, came from metadata supplied by the sample provider rather than from assay-based typing. Nearly every sample came with metadata listing a de-identified subject ID, COVID-19 status, age in years and sex. The repertoires were released in a freely available public database meant as a resource for research on the immune response to SARS-CoV-2. General study outcomes and caveats: The amount of clinical and demographic metadata varied by source and participant and was provided uncurated.

The collaborating institutions used their own protocols to collect whole blood in K2EDTA tubes. For TCRbeta analysis, collaborators shipped samples in one of three forms: frozen whole blood, isolated PBMCs, or DNA extracted from either of those sample types. TCRbeta CDR3 regions were amplified from genomic DNA using the immunoSEQ Assay, a bias-controlled multiplex PCR. The paper's data handling went like this. The number of nucleated cells in each sample was estimated by amplification of reference gene primers within the assay. To quantify the absolute abundance of each unique TCRbeta CDR3 rearrangement, sequence reads were collapsed and filtered. For each sample, productive Simpson clonality was calculated as the square root of Simpson's diversity index over productive rearrangements. TCRdb holds this immuneACCESS table with in-frame rearrangements only. Some clones are missing; in checked studies, unresolved V genes explain under half, and the rest has no known cause. Clone size and the V and J calls come from that table; the DNA yielded D and trimming. The sample table contains 130,000 to 150,000 clones; only one count was recorded for roughly 79% of them. The biggest ten clones account for 7% to 10% of the sample.

This clonotype was sampled from a human donor with acute or convalescent COVID-19. The donor label of this sample is uncertain. The material sequenced was peripheral blood.

The nucleotide sequence reads TGTGCCATCAGTACTGCGGGATTCACATCTTCCACAGATACGCAGTATTTT. This translates into CAISTAGFTSSTDTQYF. The sequence is built from TRBV10-3 and TRBJ2-3; TRBD2 is a possible D gene, resting on 6 matching bases. CDR1 and CDR2, per the germline V gene, are ENHRY and SYGVKD. At the junction V is shortened by 5 bases and J by 2 bases, with 20 bases in between. The CDR3 covers 17 residues, taking in both the cysteine and the phenylalanine. Only the CDR3 portion is preserved as DNA: 51 bases, with reading frame beginning at the first base.